This entry lists 18 T cell receptor beta chains sequenced from one sample in a study of blood T cell repertoires in COVID-19. Libraries were prepared by immunoSEQ multiplex PCR; TCRdb keeps only in-frame clonotypes and omits some of them. Of around 160,000 clones listed, around four fifths are singletons. Sequencing was done on a sample of peripheral blood. These receptors were obtained from a human donor in a cohort sampled during active COVID-19.

This clone has a single count. The rearrangement joins TRBV2 to TRBJ2-7; 10 nucleotides align to TRBD2. CDR1 and CDR2 (germline): SNHLY, FYNNEI. V shed 6 bases, J shed 3 bases, and the junction held 5 bases outside the gene matches. The CDR3 is made up of 14 amino acids. The CDR3 loop reads CASRSSSGSYEQYF. The CDR3 DNA reads TGTGCCAGCAGGTCGTCTAGCGGGAGCTACGAGCAGTACTTC.

This clone came up many times. The rearrangement links TRBV11-2 to TRBJ2-7, with TRBD1 matching 7 bases. Losses at the gene ends were 1 base for V and 1 base for J; bases not matched to a gene: 10. CDR1 SGHAT and CDR2 FQNNGV come from the germline V gene. CDR3 length: 17 amino acids. CDR3 sequence: CASSLATQGSSSYEQYF. The CDR3 region has the DNA TGTGCCAGCAGCTTAGCGACACAGGGGTCCTCTTCCTACGAGCAGTACTTC. Variable domain in full (rest from reference TRBV11-2 and TRBJ2-7): EAGVAQSPRYKIIEKRQSVAFWCNPISGHATLYWYQQILGQGPKLLIQFQNNGVVDDSQLPKDRFSAERLKGVDSTLKIQPAKLEDSAVYLCASSLATQGSSSYEQYFGPGTRLTVT.

This sequence joins TRBV2 and TRBJ1-5; TRBD1 matches at 7 bases. V gave up 6 bases and J gave up 7 bases; unmatched junction bases: 6. CDR1 is SNHLY, CDR2 FYNNEI, per germline. The CDR3 runs to 13 residues. DNA for the CDR3: TGTGCCAGCAGGGGGACAGTCACGCAGCCCCAGCATTTT. Residues: CASRGTVTQPQHF. Drawing the rest from reference TRBV2 and TRBJ1-5, the complete variable domain is EPEVTQTPSHQVTQMGQEVILRCVPISNHLYFYWYRQILGQKVEFLVSFYNNEISEKSEIFDDQFSVERPDGSNFTLKIRSTKLEDSAMYFCASRGTVTQPQHFGDGTRLSIL.

V usage is TRBV5-1 and J usage is TRBJ2-5, with 9 bases that match TRBD2. J lost 2 bases, V lost 0 bases, and 8 bases had no gene match. The CDR3 has 17 residues. The germline gives CDR1 SGHRS, CDR2 YFSETQ. CDR3 in DNA: TGCGCCAGCAGCTTGGCGTCGCTAGCGGGAAATCAAGAGACCCAGTACTTC. It specifies CASSLASLAGNQETQYF.

This clone was seen a single time. This chain uses TRBV7-2 with TRBJ2-1; TRBD2 agrees at 8 bases. The germline V gene encodes CDR1 SGHTA and CDR2 FQGNSA. J lost 5 bases, V lost 1 base, and 7 bases had no gene match. The length of the CDR3 is 16 residues. The CDR3 sequence is CASSLDVGGRNNEQFF. CDR3 in DNA: TGTGCCAGCAGCTTAGATGTTGGCGGGAGGAACAATGAGCAGTTCTTC.

The chain uses TRBV7-9 and TRBJ2-1; 9 nucleotides align to TRBD1. V was pared by 8 bases and J by 3 bases, with 8 bases of the junction left unmatched. This CDR3 has 15 residues. Germline CDR1 and CDR2: SEHNR and FQNEAQ (reference sequence). The DNA of the CDR3 is TGTGCCAGCGGGGGGGAGGACAGGGGCTACAATGAGCAGTTCTTC. It specifies CASGGEDRGYNEQFF.

This clone was seen only a few times. The rearrangement links TRBV5-5 to TRBJ2-7; D is possibly TRBD1 (5 bases). The V gene lost 7 bases and the J gene lost 1 base, with 15 bases spanning the gap. CDR1 and CDR2 (germline): SGHKS, YYEKEE (reference sequence). The CDR3 has 14 residues. The CDR3 is CASALWGHSYEQYF. In nucleotides, the CDR3 is TGTGCCAGCGCCCTATGGGGCCATTCCTACGAGCAGTACTTC.

The J gene is TRBJ2-5, the V gene TRBV6-5, with 11 bases lining up with TRBD2. This CDR3 is 15 amino acids long. From germline, CDR1 is MNHEY and CDR2 SVGAGI. V lost 5 bases and J lost 4; bases outside the gene matches: 6. This CDR3 reads CASSILAGDRETQYF. CDR3 DNA sequence: TGTGCCAGCAGTATACTAGCGGGAGATCGAGAGACCCAGTACTTC.

The chain joins TRBV30 to TRBJ2-5; the match to TRBD1 covers 9 bases. The CDR3 has 14 amino acids. The J segment lost 3 bases and the V segment lost 6 bases, leaving 8 bases of the junction unmatched. Germline lookup yields CDR1 GTSNPN and CDR2 SVGIG (reference sequence). The CDR3 DNA sequence: TGTGCCTGTCTTCCCGACAGGGGGGAAGAGACCCAGTACTTC. Protein: CACLPDRGEETQYF.

The chain uses TRBV4-3 and TRBJ1-1; no clear D gene. The CDR3 sequence is 15 residues long. Per germline, CDR1 LGHNA and CDR2 YSLEER. Between the trimmed V and J ends, which lost 4 bases and 1 base, there was a span of 13 bases. Here the CDR3 reads CASSLRSGGNTEAFF. CDR3 nucleotides: TGCGCCAGCAGCCTTAGGTCGGGAGGGAACACTGAAGCTTTCTTT.

The genes are TRBV5-1 and TRBJ1-2; 7 bases agree with TRBD1. The CDR3 is 15 amino acids. Germline CDR1 reads SGHRS; CDR2 reads YFSETQ. V was pared by 0 bases and J by 6 bases, with 8 bases of the junction left unmatched. This CDR3 is CASSLGGTAVNGYTF. For the CDR3, the DNA is TGCGCCAGCAGCTTGGGAGGGACAGCCGTGAATGGCTACACCTTC. Based on the CDR3 plus reference TRBV5-1 and TRBJ1-2, the full variable domain is KAGVTQTPRYLIKTRGQQVTLSCSPISGHRSVSWYQQTPGQGLQFLFEYFSETQRNKGNFPGRFSGRQFSNSRSEMNVSTLELGDSALYLCASSLGGTAVNGYTFGSGTRLTVV.

The rearrangement joins TRBV10-3 to TRBJ1-4; 7 bases map to TRBD1. CDR1 and CDR2 from the germline V gene are ENHRY and SYGVKD. The CDR3 consists of 15 residues. V was clipped by 2 bases and J by 5 bases; unmatched bases: 5. The CDR3 nucleotides are TGTGCCATCAGTGAGGTGACAGGGTTGAATGAAAAACTGTTTTTT. Encoded protein: CAISEVTGLNEKLFF.

V is TRBV6-1 and J is TRBJ2-4; TRBD2 agrees at 10 bases. The V gene's germline CDR1 is MNHNS and CDR2 SASEGT. CDR3 length: 18 residues. Germline trimming cut 1 base from V and 5 bases from J; bases unmatched to any gene: 11. CDR3 region: CASSEVGGSGGPENIQYF. CDR3 sequence (DNA): TGTGCCAGCAGTGAAGTAGGTGGTAGCGGGGGGCCGGAAAACATTCAGTACTTC.

This chain links TRBV23-1 with TRBJ1-6, with 7 nucleotides matching TRBD1. TRBV23-1 is annotated as an ORF whose role is uncertain. There are 14 residues in the CDR3. The ends lost 7 bases at V and 8 bases at J; junction bases unmatched: 8. The CDR3 spells CASNARDRDSPLHF. The CDR3 nucleotides read TGCGCCAGCAACGCGAGGGACAGAGATTCACCCCTCCACTTT.

The J gene is TRBJ2-7, the V gene TRBV6-5; D is possibly TRBD2 (5 bases). Trimming stripped 9 bases from V and 6 bases from J, with 15 bases between. Looked up from germline, CDR1 is MNHEY and CDR2 is SVGAGI. The CDR3 spans 12 residues. The CDR3 loop reads CASANSGSEQYF. In DNA form, the CDR3 reads TGTGCCAGTGCGAATTCGGGGAGCGAGCAGTACTTC.

The DNA of the CDR3 is TGTGCCAGCAGACGGGACAGAACCTACGAGCAGTACTTC. It specifies CASRRDRTYEQYF. The chain links TRBV6-5 to TRBJ2-7, with TRBD1 identical over 7 bases. V dropped 6 bases and J dropped 2; count of bases not matched to a gene: 4. This CDR3 comprises 13 residues. The germline gives CDR1 MNHEY, CDR2 SVGAGI.

CDR3 DNA: TGCGCCAGCAGCCAAGATCGGGCCAGGGGTACTTACAATGAGCAGTTCTTC. Translated: CASSQDRARGTYNEQFF. The chain carries TRBV4-3 and TRBJ2-1; D perhaps matches TRBD1 (6 bases). The V and J ends lost 0 bases and 4 bases respectively, with 16 bases between them. CDR1 LGHNA and CDR2 YSLEER come from the germline V gene. The CDR3 covers 17 residues.

V usage is TRBV27 and J usage is TRBJ2-7; 11 bases align to TRBD1. CDR3 length: 15 amino acids. V dropped 3 bases and J dropped 5; count of bases not matched to a gene: 6. The germline CDR1 and CDR2 sequences are MNHEY and SMNVEV (reference sequence). The CDR3 DNA reads as TGTGCCAGCAGTTTCCGGGACAGGGGGGGCGACGAGCAGTACTTC. It translates to CASSFRDRGGDEQYF.